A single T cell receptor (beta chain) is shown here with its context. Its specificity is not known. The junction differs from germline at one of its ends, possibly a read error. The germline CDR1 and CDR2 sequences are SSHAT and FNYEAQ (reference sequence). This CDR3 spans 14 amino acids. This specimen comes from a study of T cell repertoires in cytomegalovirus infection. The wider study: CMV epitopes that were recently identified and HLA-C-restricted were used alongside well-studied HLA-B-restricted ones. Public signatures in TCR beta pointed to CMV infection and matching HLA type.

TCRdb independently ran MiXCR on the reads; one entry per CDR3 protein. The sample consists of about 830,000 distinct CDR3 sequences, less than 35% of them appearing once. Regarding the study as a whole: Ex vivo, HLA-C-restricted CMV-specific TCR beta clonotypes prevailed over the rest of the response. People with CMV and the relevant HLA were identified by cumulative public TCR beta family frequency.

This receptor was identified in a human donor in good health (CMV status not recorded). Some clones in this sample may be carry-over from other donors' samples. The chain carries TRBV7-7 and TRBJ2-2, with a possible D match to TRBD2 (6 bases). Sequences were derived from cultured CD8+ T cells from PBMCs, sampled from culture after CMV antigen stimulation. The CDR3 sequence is CASSGPRDTGELFF. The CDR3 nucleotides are TGTGCTAGCAGCGGGCCTCGGGACACCGGGGAGCTGTTTTTT.